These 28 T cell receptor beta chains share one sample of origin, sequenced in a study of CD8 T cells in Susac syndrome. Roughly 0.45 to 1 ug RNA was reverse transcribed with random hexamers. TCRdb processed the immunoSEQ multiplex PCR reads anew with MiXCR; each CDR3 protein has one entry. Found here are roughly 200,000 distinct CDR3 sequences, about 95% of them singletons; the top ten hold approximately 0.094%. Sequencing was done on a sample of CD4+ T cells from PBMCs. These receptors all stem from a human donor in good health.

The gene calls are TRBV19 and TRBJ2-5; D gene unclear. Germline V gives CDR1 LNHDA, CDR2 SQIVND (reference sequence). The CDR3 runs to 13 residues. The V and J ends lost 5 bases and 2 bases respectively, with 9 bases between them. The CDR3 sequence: CASSWTIQETQYF. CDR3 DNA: TGTGCCAGTAGTTGGACGATTCAAGAGACCCAGTACTTC.

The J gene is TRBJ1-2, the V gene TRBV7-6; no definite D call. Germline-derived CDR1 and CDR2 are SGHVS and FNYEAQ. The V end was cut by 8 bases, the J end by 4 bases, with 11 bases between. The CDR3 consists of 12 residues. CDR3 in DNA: TGTGCCAGCGGAGGGAGTGGCTATGGCTACACCTTC. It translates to CASGGSGYGYTF.

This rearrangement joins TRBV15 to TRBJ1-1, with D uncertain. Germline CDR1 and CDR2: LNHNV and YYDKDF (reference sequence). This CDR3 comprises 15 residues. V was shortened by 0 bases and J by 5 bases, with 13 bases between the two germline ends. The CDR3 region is CATSRDRWGRTEAFF. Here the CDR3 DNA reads TGTGCCACCAGCAGAGATCGTTGGGGAAGAACTGAAGCTTTCTTT. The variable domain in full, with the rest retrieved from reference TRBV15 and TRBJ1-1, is DAMVIQNPRYQVTQFGKPVTLSCSQTLNHNVMYWYQQKSSQAPKLLFHYYDKDFNNEADTPDNFQSRRPNTSFCFLDIRSPGLGDTAMYLCATSRDRWGRTEAFFGQGTRLTVV.

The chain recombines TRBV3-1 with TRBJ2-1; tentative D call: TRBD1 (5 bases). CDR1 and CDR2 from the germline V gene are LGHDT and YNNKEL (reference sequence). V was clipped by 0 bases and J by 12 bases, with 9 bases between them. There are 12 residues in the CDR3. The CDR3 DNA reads TGTGCCAGCAGCCAAGATGGGGCTGGGCAGTTCTTC. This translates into CASSQDGAGQFF.

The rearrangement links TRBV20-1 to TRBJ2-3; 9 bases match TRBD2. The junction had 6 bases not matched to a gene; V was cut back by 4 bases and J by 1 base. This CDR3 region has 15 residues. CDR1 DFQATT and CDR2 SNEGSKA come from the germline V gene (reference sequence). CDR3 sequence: CSAILWTSGTDTQYF. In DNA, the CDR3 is TGCAGTGCTATATTGTGGACTAGCGGCACAGATACGCAGTATTTT.

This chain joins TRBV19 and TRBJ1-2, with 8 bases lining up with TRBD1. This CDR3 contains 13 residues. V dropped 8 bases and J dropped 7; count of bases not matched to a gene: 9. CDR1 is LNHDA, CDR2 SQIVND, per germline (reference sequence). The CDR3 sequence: CASQDRALGGYTF. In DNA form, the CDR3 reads TGTGCCAGTCAGGACAGGGCCTTAGGTGGCTACACCTTC.

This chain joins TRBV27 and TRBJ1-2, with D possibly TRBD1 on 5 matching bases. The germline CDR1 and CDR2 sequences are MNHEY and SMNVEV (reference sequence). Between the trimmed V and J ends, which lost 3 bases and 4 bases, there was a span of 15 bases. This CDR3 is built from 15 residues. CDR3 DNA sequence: TGTGCCAGCAGTTTGGATAGGGGCCTCCCCTATGGCTACACCTTC. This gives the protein CASSLDRGLPYGYTF.

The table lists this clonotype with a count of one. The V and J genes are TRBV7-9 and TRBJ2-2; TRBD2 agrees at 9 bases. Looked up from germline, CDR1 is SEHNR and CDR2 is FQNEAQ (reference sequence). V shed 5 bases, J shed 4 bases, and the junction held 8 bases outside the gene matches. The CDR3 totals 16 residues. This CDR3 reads CASSLTSSGITGELFF. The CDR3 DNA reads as TGTGCCAGCAGCCTTACGTCTAGCGGGATCACCGGGGAGCTGTTTTTT. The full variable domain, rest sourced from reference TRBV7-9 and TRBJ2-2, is DTGVSQNPRHKITKRGQNVTFRCDPISEHNRLYWYRQTLGQGPEFLTYFQNEAQLEKSRLLSDRFSAERPKGSFSTLEIQRTEQGDSAMYLCASSLTSSGITGELFFGEGSRLTVL.

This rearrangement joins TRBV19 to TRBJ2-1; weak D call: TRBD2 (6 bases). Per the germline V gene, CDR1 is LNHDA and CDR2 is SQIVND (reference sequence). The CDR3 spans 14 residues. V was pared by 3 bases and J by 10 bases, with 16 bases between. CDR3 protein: CASSIGLGRWEQFF. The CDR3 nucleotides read TGTGCCAGTAGTATTGGCCTTGGGAGGTGGGAGCAGTTCTTC. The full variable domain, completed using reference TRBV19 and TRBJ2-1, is DGGITQSPKYLFRKEGQNVTLSCEQNLNHDAMYWYRQDPGQGLRLIYYSQIVNDFQKGDIAEGYSVSREKKESFPLTVTSAQKNPTAFYLCASSIGLGRWEQFFGPGTRLTVL.

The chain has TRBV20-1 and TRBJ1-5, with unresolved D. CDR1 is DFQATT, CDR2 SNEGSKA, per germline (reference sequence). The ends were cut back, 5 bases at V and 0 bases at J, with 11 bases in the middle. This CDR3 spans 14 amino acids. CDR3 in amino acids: CSASLGYSNQPQHF. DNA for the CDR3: TGCAGTGCTTCGCTCGGATATAGCAATCAGCCCCAGCATTTT.

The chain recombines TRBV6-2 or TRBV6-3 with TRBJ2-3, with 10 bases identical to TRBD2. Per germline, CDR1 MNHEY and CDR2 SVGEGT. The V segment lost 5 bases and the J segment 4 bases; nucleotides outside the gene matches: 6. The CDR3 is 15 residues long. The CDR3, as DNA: TGTGCCAGCAGTCCTCGGACTAGCGGTGCAGATACGCAGTATTTT. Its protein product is CASSPRTSGADTQYF.

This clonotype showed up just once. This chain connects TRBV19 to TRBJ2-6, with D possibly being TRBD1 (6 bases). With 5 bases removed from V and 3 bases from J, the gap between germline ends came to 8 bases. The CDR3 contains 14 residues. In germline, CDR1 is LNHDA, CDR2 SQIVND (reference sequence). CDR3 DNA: TGTGCCAGTAGTCCAGGGGATGGGGCCAACGTCCTGACTTTC. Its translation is CASSPGDGANVLTF.

For the CDR3, the DNA is TGTGCCAGCAGCTTGGGGGTGAGCAATCAGCCCCAGCATTTT. It is translated as CASSLGVSNQPQHF. The V gene is TRBV7-2, the J gene TRBJ1-5, with D tentatively TRBD1 (5 bases). Germline V gene data show CDR1 as SGHTA and CDR2 as FQGNSA. V was clipped by 3 bases and J by 1 base, with 7 bases between them. This CDR3 contains 14 residues.

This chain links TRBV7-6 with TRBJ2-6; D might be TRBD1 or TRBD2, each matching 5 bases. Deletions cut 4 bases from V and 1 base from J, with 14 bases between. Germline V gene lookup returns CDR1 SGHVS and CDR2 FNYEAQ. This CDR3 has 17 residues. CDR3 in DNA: TGTGCCAGCAGCTCAGGGACCGCCGGATCTGGGGCCAACGTCCTGACTTTC. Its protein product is CASSSGTAGSGANVLTF.

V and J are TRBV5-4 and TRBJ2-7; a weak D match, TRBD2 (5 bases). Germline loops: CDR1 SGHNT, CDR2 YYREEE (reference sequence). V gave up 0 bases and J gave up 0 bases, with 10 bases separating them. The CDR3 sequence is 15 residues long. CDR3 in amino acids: CASSLGRRASYEQYF. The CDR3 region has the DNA TGTGCCAGCAGCTTGGGCAGGCGGGCCTCCTACGAGCAGTACTTC.

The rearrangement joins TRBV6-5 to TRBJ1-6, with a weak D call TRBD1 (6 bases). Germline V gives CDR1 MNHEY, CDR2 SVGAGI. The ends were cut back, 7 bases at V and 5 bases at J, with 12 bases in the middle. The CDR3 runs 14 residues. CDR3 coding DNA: TGTGCCAGCACCTCAGGGGAGGATAATTCACCCCTCCACTTT. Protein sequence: CASTSGEDNSPLHF.

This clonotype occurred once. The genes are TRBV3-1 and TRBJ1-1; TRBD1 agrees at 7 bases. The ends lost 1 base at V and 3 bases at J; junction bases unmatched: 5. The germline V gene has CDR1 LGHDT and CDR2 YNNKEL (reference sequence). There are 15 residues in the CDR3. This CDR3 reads CASSQGAGGYTEAFF. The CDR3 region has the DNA TGTGCCAGCAGCCAAGGCGCAGGGGGGTACACTGAAGCTTTCTTT.

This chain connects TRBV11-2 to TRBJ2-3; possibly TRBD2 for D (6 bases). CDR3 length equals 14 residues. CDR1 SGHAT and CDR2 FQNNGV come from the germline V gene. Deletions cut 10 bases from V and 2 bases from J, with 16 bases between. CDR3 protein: CAISQEGLTDTQYF. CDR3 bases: TGTGCCATCTCCCAAGAGGGACTCACAGATACGCAGTATTTT.

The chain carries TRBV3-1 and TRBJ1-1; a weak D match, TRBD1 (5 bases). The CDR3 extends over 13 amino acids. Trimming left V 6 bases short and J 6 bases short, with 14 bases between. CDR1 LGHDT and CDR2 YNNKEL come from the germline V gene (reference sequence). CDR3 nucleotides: TGTGCCAGCAGTTCCGCGTCGGGGGCTGAAGCTTTCTTT. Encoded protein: CASSSASGAEAFF.

CDR3: CSVPPAPLAKNIQYF. The CDR3 DNA reads TGCAGCGTACCACCCGCTCCCCTAGCCAAAAACATTCAGTACTTC. This chain connects TRBV20-1 to TRBJ2-4; D ambiguous. Germline CDR1 DFQATT, CDR2 SNEGSKA (reference sequence). The CDR3 is made up of 15 amino acids.

CDR3 sequence: CSVLDRGLSQPQHF. In nucleotides, the CDR3 is TGCAGCGTTTTGGACAGGGGTCTTAGTCAGCCCCAGCATTTT. The chain couples TRBV29-1 to TRBJ1-5, with 9 bases aligning to TRBD1. Per the germline V gene, CDR1 is SQVTM and CDR2 is ANQGSEA. V dropped 5 bases and J dropped 6; count of bases not matched to a gene: 8. The CDR3 has 14 amino acids.

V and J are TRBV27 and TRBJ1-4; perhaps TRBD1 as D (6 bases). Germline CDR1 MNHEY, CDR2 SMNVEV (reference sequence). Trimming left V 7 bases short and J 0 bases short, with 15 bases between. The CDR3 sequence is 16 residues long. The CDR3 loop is CASTPLGGPTNEKLFF. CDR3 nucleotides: TGTGCCAGCACTCCCCTCGGGGGGCCAACTAATGAAAAACTGTTTTTT.

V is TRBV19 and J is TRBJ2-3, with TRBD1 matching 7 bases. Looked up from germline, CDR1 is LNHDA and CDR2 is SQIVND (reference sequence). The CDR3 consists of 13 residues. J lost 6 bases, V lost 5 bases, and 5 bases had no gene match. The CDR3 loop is CASSGQVLDTQYF. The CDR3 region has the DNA TGTGCCAGTAGTGGACAGGTCCTTGATACGCAGTATTTT.

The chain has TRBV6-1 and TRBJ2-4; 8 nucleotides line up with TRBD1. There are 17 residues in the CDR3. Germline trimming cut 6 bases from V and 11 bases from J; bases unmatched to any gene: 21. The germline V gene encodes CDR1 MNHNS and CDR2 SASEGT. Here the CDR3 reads CASRNLAGTGSSGVQYF. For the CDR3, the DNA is TGTGCCAGCAGAAACCTAGCCGGGACAGGATCGTCTGGGGTTCAGTACTTC.

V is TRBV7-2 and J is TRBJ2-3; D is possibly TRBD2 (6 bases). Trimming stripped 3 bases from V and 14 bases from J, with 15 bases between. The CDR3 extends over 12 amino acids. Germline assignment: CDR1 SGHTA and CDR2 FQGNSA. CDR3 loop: CASSFTSPGGYF. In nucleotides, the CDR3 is TGTGCCAGCAGCTTTACTAGCCCAGGAGGGTATTTT. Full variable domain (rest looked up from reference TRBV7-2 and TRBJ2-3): GAGVSQSPSNKVTEKGKDVELRCDPISGHTALYWYRQSLGQGLEFLIYFQGNSAPDKSGLPSDRFSAERTGGSVSTLTIQRTQQEDSAVYLCASSFTSPGGYFGPGTRLTVL.

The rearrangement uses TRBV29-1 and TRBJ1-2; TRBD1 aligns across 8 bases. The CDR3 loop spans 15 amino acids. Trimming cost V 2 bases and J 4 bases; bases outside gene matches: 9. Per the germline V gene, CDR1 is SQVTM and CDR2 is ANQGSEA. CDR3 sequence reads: CSVETVGTGPYGYTF. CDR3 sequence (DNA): TGCAGCGTTGAAACGGTGGGGACAGGCCCCTATGGCTACACCTTC.

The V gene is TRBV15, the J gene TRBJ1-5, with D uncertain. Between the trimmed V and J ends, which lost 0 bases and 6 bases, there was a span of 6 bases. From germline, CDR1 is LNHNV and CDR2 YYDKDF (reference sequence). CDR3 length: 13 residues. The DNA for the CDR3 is TGTGCCACCAGCAGAGATTGGCGTCAGCCCCAGCATTTT. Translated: CATSRDWRQPQHF.

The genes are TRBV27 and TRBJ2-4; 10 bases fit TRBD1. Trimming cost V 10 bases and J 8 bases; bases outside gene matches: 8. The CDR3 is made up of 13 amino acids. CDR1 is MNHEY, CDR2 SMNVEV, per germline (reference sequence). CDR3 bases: TGTGCCACCCTGGCGGGGACAGGGGACATTCAGTACTTC. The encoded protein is CATLAGTGDIQYF.